A single sample gave rise to the 26 T cell receptor beta chains below, sequenced in a study of cytomegalovirus exposure and HLA in healthy donors (dated by TCRdb to 2016 to 2017). The method behind the library was the immunoSEQ multiplex PCR assay. The multiplex PCR relied on a mix of 60 forward primers for TCR Vbeta segments and 13 reverse primers for TCR Jbeta segments. TCRdb stores this immuneACCESS table with in-frame sequences only. Part of the clones is absent; in the studies checked, under half of the shortfall reflects unresolved V genes, and no reason is known for the rest. The sample has more than 200,000 clones on record, around 80% of them singletons. The top ten clonotypes cover 15% to 19% of the sample. Material for sequencing was PBMCs. These receptors all come from a man aged 40-49 years in good health and CMV-seronegative.

This clone has a single count. The V gene is TRBV5-4, the J gene TRBJ2-1; a possible D gene is TRBD1 (5 bases). The CDR3 covers 14 residues. V was pared by 0 bases and J by 10 bases, with 14 bases between. Germline-derived CDR1 and CDR2 are SGHNT and YYREEE (reference sequence). The CDR3 coding sequence is TGTGCCAGCAGCTTGGATGGTAGGGGCCGGGAGCAGTTCTTC. Protein: CASSLDGRGREQFF. Variable domain in full (rest from reference TRBV5-4 and TRBJ2-1): ETGVTQSPTHLIKTRGQQVTLRCSSQSGHNTVSWYQQALGQGPQFIFQYYREEENGRGNFPPRFSGLQFPNYSSELNVNALELDDSALYLCASSLDGRGREQFFGPGTRLTVL.

The V and J genes are TRBV15 and TRBJ2-7, with TRBD2 identical over 8 bases. V lost 5 bases to trimming and J lost 1 base; unmatched junction nucleotides: 10. Germline CDR1 LNHNV, CDR2 YYDKDF (reference sequence). There are 16 residues in the CDR3. This CDR3 reads CATSGSWASGSYEQYF. The CDR3, as DNA: TGTGCCACCAGCGGAAGCTGGGCTAGCGGGTCCTACGAGCAGTACTTC.

The gene calls are TRBV7-2 and TRBJ1-2, with D maybe TRBD1 (5 bases). Germline-derived CDR1 and CDR2 are SGHTA and FQGNSA. The CDR3 has 13 amino acids. V was pared by 5 bases and J by 7 bases, with 14 bases between. The CDR3 region has the DNA TGTGCCAGCAGCCTCGTGCGGGGGGGTGGCTACACCTTC. Its protein is CASSLVRGGGYTF.

On this clone: Compared with germline, one end of the junction differs, possibly owing to a read error. V is TRBV7-3 and J is TRBJ2-2, with a weak D call TRBD1 (6 bases). There are 16 residues in the CDR3. Germline assignment: CDR1 SGHTA and CDR2 FQGTGA. The CDR3: CASSLLSQGYTGELFF. The CDR3 region has the DNA TGTGCCAGCAGCTTACTTTCGCAGGGGTACACGGGGGAGCTGTTTTTT.

CDR3 DNA: TGTGCCACCAGCAGAGGTAGGGGGCGCACAGATACGCAGTATTTT. Its protein is CATSRGRGRTDTQYF. J is TRBJ2-3 and V is TRBV15; 7 nucleotides match TRBD1. The CDR3 sequence is 15 residues long. CDR1 is LNHNV and CDR2 is YYDKDF in the germline V gene (reference sequence). V gave up 1 base and J gave up 1 base; unmatched junction bases: 2.

The V and J genes are TRBV5-1 and TRBJ2-1, with 8 bases lining up with TRBD1. Losses at the gene ends were 5 bases for V and 2 bases for J; bases not matched to a gene: 6. CDR3 length equals 15 residues. Germline lookup yields CDR1 SGHRS and CDR2 YFSETQ. The CDR3 region is CASRSGTGAYNEQFF. The CDR3 DNA follows: TGCGCCAGCAGATCCGGGACAGGTGCCTACAATGAGCAGTTCTTC.

The chain joins TRBV18 to TRBJ2-7; 7 nucleotides line up with TRBD1. The CDR3 runs to 15 residues. Germline V gene sequence: CDR1 KGHSH, CDR2 LQKENI. V was clipped by 4 bases and J by 2 bases; unmatched bases: 8. The chain's CDR3 is CASSLLRQGAYEQYF. The CDR3 nucleotides are TGTGCCAGCTCACTCCTGAGACAGGGAGCCTACGAGCAGTACTTC.

This clone was counted a few times. V gene TRBV5-1 combines with J gene TRBJ1-2, with D unclear. This CDR3 region has 11 residues. Germline values: CDR1 SGHRS, CDR2 YFSETQ. With 4 bases removed from V and 8 bases from J, the gap between germline ends came to 9 bases. This CDR3 reads CASSDNRGYTF. The CDR3 bases are TGCGCCAGCAGCGACAATCGAGGCTACACCTTC.

The chain joins TRBV4-1 to TRBJ2-5, with 10 nucleotides matching TRBD2. The junction had 0 bases not matched to a gene; V was cut back by 4 bases and J by 4 bases. CDR1 and CDR2 from the germline V gene are MGHRA and YSYEKL. The CDR3 loop spans 13 amino acids. The CDR3 coding sequence is TGCGCCAGCAGCCGACTAGCGGGAGAGACCCAGTACTTC. Translation gives CASSRLAGETQYF.

This clone was picked up a small number of times. The CDR3 coding sequence is TGTGCCAGTAGATCCCGGGGGGGGAACACTGAAGCTTTCTTT. Protein: CASRSRGGNTEAFF. The J gene is TRBJ1-1, the V gene TRBV19, with D maybe TRBD1 (5 bases). This CDR3 is built from 14 residues. Germline CDR1 is LNHDA and CDR2 is SQIVND (reference sequence). Trimming took 6 bases from V and 1 from J, leaving 12 bases between them.

This clone appeared once. This chain uses TRBV6-1 with TRBJ1-3, with 7 bases aligning to TRBD1. CDR1 is MNHNS and CDR2 is SASEGT in the germline V gene. This CDR3 region has 15 residues. V gave up 3 bases and J gave up 0 bases; unmatched junction bases: 2. The CDR3 loop is CASSDRTGSGNTIYF. The CDR3 region has the DNA TGTGCCAGCAGTGATCGGACAGGCTCTGGAAACACCATATATTTT.

The chain uses TRBV7-9 and TRBJ1-1, with unresolved D. Trimming took off 5 bases at V and 8 bases at J, with 12 bases between the two ends. The germline CDR1 and CDR2 sequences are SEHNR and FQNEAQ (reference sequence). This CDR3 has 12 residues. This CDR3 reads CASSPSAREAFF. DNA of the CDR3: TGTGCCAGCAGCCCCTCGGCCAGGGAAGCTTTCTTT.

The V and J genes are TRBV10-3 and TRBJ2-1, with D uncertain. The CDR3 contains 15 residues. The V end was cut by 4 bases, the J end by 4 bases, with 14 bases between. Per the germline V gene, CDR1 is ENHRY and CDR2 is SYGVKD. The CDR3 sequence: CAISVGQTFYNEQFF. Written as DNA, the CDR3 is TGTGCCATCAGTGTTGGGCAGACCTTTTACAATGAGCAGTTCTTC.

This rearrangement joins TRBV7-3 to TRBJ2-1; no reliable D call. Germline CDR1 reads SGHTA; CDR2 reads FQGTGA. Trimming took off 4 bases at V and 10 bases at J, with 11 bases between the two ends. This CDR3 has 12 residues. The CDR3 here is CASSYYAEEQFF. The CDR3 DNA follows: TGTGCCAGCAGCTACTACGCGGAGGAGCAGTTCTTC.

This clone turned up a few times. The rearrangement uses TRBV6-1 and TRBJ2-7; 7 nucleotides agree with TRBD1. Looked up from germline, CDR1 is MNHNS and CDR2 is SASEGT. Trimming removed 7 bases from V and 2 bases from J; junction bases left unmatched: 8. The CDR3 has 14 residues. The CDR3, as DNA: TGTGCCAGCATGGAGACAGGGCCCCCCTACGAGCAGTACTTC. Protein product: CASMETGPPYEQYF.

The gene calls are TRBV7-6 and TRBJ2-7; 12 bases line up with TRBD2. Germline V gene lookup returns CDR1 SGHVS and CDR2 FNYEAQ. V dropped 5 bases and J dropped 6; count of bases not matched to a gene: 11. The length of the CDR3 is 16 residues. CDR3 loop: CASSPTGTSGSLEQYF. CDR3 coding DNA: TGTGCCAGCAGCCCAACCGGGACTAGCGGGTCTCTCGAGCAGTACTTC.

This chain connects TRBV18 to TRBJ2-7; possibly TRBD1 for D (5 bases). V lost 5 bases to trimming and J lost 0 bases, with 11 bases between them. The V gene's germline CDR1 is KGHSH and CDR2 LQKENI. The CDR3 runs to 14 residues. The CDR3 region has the DNA TGTGCCAGCTCAGTGACAGCAGACTCCTACGAGCAGTACTTC. Protein product: CASSVTADSYEQYF.

The V gene is TRBV6-6, the J gene TRBJ1-3, with a tentative D call TRBD1 (5 bases). Germline V gives CDR1 MNHNY, CDR2 SVGAGI (reference sequence). This CDR3 contains 14 residues. Trimming took 5 bases from V and 3 from J, leaving 11 bases between them. The CDR3 spells CASSGFRDGNTIYF. CDR3 coding DNA: TGTGCCAGCAGTGGATTCAGGGATGGAAACACCATATATTTT.

The V and J genes are TRBV6-5 and TRBJ1-2; D may be TRBD1 (5 bases). Germline V gives CDR1 MNHEY, CDR2 SVGAGI. The V end lost 5 bases, the J end lost 6 bases, and 13 bases lay between the germline ends. The CDR3 is made up of 13 amino acids. CDR3 sequence reads: CASSGWTSHGYTF. The CDR3 nucleotides are TGTGCCAGCAGTGGGTGGACATCTCATGGCTACACCTTC.

V usage is TRBV4-2 and J usage is TRBJ2-5; D is perhaps TRBD1 (6 bases). The tail of the sequence fits TRBJ2-7 better, so the J call may be wrong. This CDR3 has 14 amino acids. The germline V gene has CDR1 LGHNA and CDR2 YNFKEQ. In DNA, the CDR3 is TGTGCCAGCAGCCAAGATAAGGGGGTGTACGAGCAGTACTTC. This gives the protein CASSQDKGVYEQYF.

The CDR3 nucleotides are TGTGCCACCAGCAGGACCGGGACTAGCGGAGACAATGAGCAGTTCTTC. Translated, it gives CATSRTGTSGDNEQFF. The gene calls are TRBV15 and TRBJ2-1; TRBD2 agrees at 11 bases. CDR1 and CDR2 (germline): LNHNV, YYDKDF (reference sequence). V shed 3 bases, J shed 5 bases, and the junction held 6 bases outside the gene matches. The CDR3 loop spans 16 amino acids.

The rearrangement joins TRBV9 to TRBJ2-6; D gene ambiguous. The CDR3 runs 12 residues. The germline V gene has CDR1 SGDLS and CDR2 YYNGEE. V gave up 6 bases and J gave up 1 base, with 2 bases separating them. This CDR3 is CASTSGANVLTF. In DNA, the CDR3 is TGTGCCAGCACTTCTGGGGCCAACGTCCTGACTTTC.

The V gene is TRBV11-2, the J gene TRBJ2-3; the match to TRBD2 covers 11 bases. V was pared by 1 base and J by 4 bases, with 4 bases of the junction left unmatched. CDR1 and CDR2 from the germline V gene are SGHAT and FQNNGV. This CDR3 is 16 amino acids long. This chain's CDR3 is CASSLGLAGGPDTQYF. The CDR3 DNA follows: TGTGCCAGCAGCTTAGGGCTAGCGGGGGGACCAGATACGCAGTATTTT.

This clone appeared a few times. The genes are TRBV30 and TRBJ1-1; D perhaps matches TRBD1 (5 bases). Germline CDR1 GTSNPN, CDR2 SVGIG (reference sequence). There are 12 residues in the CDR3. Trimming stripped 3 bases from V and 7 bases from J, with 12 bases between. DNA of the CDR3: TGTGCCTGGAGCGGAGACAGAAATGAAGCTTTCTTT. Protein sequence: CAWSGDRNEAFF.

The genes are TRBV9 and TRBJ1-4; TRBD1 might be the D (6 bases). The CDR3 loop spans 15 amino acids. Trimming pared 0 bases from V and 8 bases from J, leaving 14 bases between. Germline CDR1 SGDLS, CDR2 YYNGEE. CDR3 DNA: TGTGCCAGCAGCGTAGACCGGGGGGCTGGCGAAAAACTGTTTTTT. Its translation: CASSVDRGAGEKLFF.

The rearrangement uses TRBV4-3 and TRBJ1-2, with D perhaps matching TRBD1 (6 bases). CDR1 and CDR2 (germline): LGHNA, YSLEER. V gave up 4 bases and J gave up 5 bases, with 17 bases separating them. The CDR3 spans 15 residues. The CDR3 bases are TGCGCCAGCAGCCCCCGCCCCAGGGGTGGTTATGGCTACACCTTC. Protein: CASSPRPRGGYGYTF.